This TCR beta chain was obtained from a study of Ad26.COV2.S vaccination and SARS-CoV-2 variants. General study points: Spike-specific responses of CD8+ and CD4+ T cells were reported to display substantial breadth after vaccination. The analyses of TCR breadth and depth may have understated the size of total T cell responses. Placebo and vaccine recipients had non-spike TCR breadth that was similar.

Described treatment: 19 received Ad26.COV2.S at low or high dose, single or two shots; about five received placebo; per-sample allocation not given. Day 63 after the first vaccine or placebo injection was the time point for sampling. An adult of 18-55 years in Boston served as donor. As for this clone: The antigen remains unidentified.

Some clones are missing from TCRdb's copy, which holds only in-frame ones; the method was immunoSEQ multiplex PCR. The sample records roughly 300,000 clones, 80% to 90% being singletons. Germline assignment: CDR1 MGHDK and CDR2 SYGVNS. V lost 6 bases and J 5 bases, leaving 14 bases between the germline ends. The length of the CDR3 is 13 residues. The origin of this receptor is a person aged 18-60 years who received the Ad26.COV2.S COVID-19 vaccine or a placebo. This sample comprised peripheral blood, obtained in a trial of Ad26.COV2.S vaccine versus placebo. This chain links TRBV25-1 with TRBJ2-7, with D tentatively TRBD2 (5 bases). The CDR3 loop reads CASSLPGKDEQYF. The CDR3 bases are TGTGCCAGCAGCCTCCCGGGGAAGGACGAGCAGTACTTC.